Listed below are T cell receptor beta chains from one sample, sequenced in a study of T cell responses to AZD1222 COVID-19 vaccine. TCRdb keeps only in-frame clones here, not all; method: immunoSEQ multiplex PCR. The table records 120,000 or so clones, around 89% of them present only once. The sequenced sample was peripheral blood, obtained on day 0 of MenACWY control vaccination. Source of these receptors: an adult in good health. Both conserved end residues are part of each CDR3. A D gene is named only where the DNA matches it firmly. Rows give clone size only sometimes, using once, few, many, or a class for an expanded clone.

clone size	D gene	J gene	V gene	CDR3 DNA	CDR3 protein
-	TRBD1	TRBJ1-6	TRBV4-3	TGCGCCAGCAGCCAGGGACAGGGAGGATCACCCCTCCACTTT	CASSQGQGGSPLHF
-	-	TRBJ2-3	TRBV11-3	TGTGCCAGCAGCTTAACAGCTAGCACAGATACGCAGTATTTT	CASSLTASTDTQYF
-	-	TRBJ2-3	TRBV4-2	TGTGCCAGCAGCCGGGCCGGGGCAGGGGCGAGCACAGATACGCAGTATTTT	CASSRAGAGASTDTQYF
once	TRBD1	TRBJ1-1	TRBV6-2/TRBV6-3	TGTGCCAGCAGTTACCCCGGGGGACAGACTTTGGGGACTGAAGCTTTCTTT	CASSYPGGQTLGTEAFF
-	-	TRBJ2-7	TRBV6-4	TGTGCCAGCAGGAACGACGTAGGGCAGGGTGGGGACGGAGGCTACGAGCAGTACTTC	CASRNDVGQGGDGGYEQYF
-	-	TRBJ2-3	TRBV6-4	TGTGCCAGCAGTCTAAGCGGGTCCCACACAGATACGCAGTATTTT	CASSLSGSHTDTQYF
-	-	TRBJ2-7	TRBV5-1	TGCGCCAGCAGCTTGGCCGGGACAAATGCCTACGAGCAGTACTTC	CASSLAGTNAYEQYF
-	-	TRBJ1-2	TRBV7-9	TGTGCCAGCAGCTTACCTTTACAGAACTATGGCTACACCTTC	CASSLPLQNYGYTF
-	-	TRBJ1-2	TRBV25-1	TGTGCCAGCAGTGAATGGACTAGCTCTTATGGCTACACCTTC	CASSEWTSSYGYTF
many	-	TRBJ1-1	TRBV10-2	TGCGCCAGCAGAGCGAGTAGCACTGAAGCTTTCTTT	CASRASSTEAFF
-	-	TRBJ1-5	TRBV30	TGTGCCTGGTCTGATTGGATAAAAGGGGGGGTCGGGCAGCCCCAGCATTTT	CAWSDWIKGGVGQPQHF
-	-	TRBJ2-4	TRBV5-5	TGTGCCAGCAACCCCTCCCAGGGCTGGGTCAAAAACATTCAGTACTTC	CASNPSQGWVKNIQYF